These 9 T cell receptor beta chains were sequenced from one sample in a study of T cell changes during pregnancy in multiple sclerosis. Assay used: immunoSEQ multiplex PCR; TCRdb lists only in-frame clones, some missing. The sample lists 60,000 to 70,000 clones, 90% to 95% seen once, with 1% to 1.5% in the top ten. The material was peripheral blood, obtained after pregnancy. These receptors all come from a female donor in good health, enrolled as a control in a pregnancy study.

The rearrangement joins TRBV23-1 to TRBJ2-1; TRBD1 matches 7 bases. TRBV23-1 is assigned to the ORF class and has an uncertain function. With 7 bases clipped from V and 8 bases from J, the junction kept 17 bases outside the gene matches. The CDR3 totals 16 residues. In nucleotides, the CDR3 is TGCGCCAGCAAAAAAACGCAGGGAGCTCAGGGGGATGAGCAGTTCTTC. Protein sequence: CASKKTQGAQGDEQFF.

This clone has just a few counts. J is TRBJ1-1 and V is TRBV30; no firm D call. The CDR3 is made up of 13 amino acids. The ends were cut back, 1 base at V and 2 bases at J, with 8 bases in the middle. Germline assignment: CDR1 GTSNPN and CDR2 SVGIG (reference sequence). DNA of the CDR3: TGTGCCTGGAGTGCAGGTAGTAACACTGAAGCTTTCTTT. Translated, it gives CAWSAGSNTEAFF.

The DNA for the CDR3 is TGTGCCTGGACCCCTGGAGGTGGTGAAGCTTTCTTT. As protein: CAWTPGGGEAFF. The chain employs TRBV30 and TRBJ1-1; D remains ambiguous. There are 12 residues in the CDR3. V lost 4 bases to trimming and J lost 7 bases, with 13 bases between them. Germline-derived CDR1 and CDR2 are GTSNPN and SVGIG (reference sequence).

The V and J genes are TRBV5-4 and TRBJ2-1; no clear D gene. The CDR3 has 13 residues. Germline CDR1 reads SGHNT; CDR2 reads YYREEE (reference sequence). The germline V and J ends were trimmed by 0 bases and 9 bases, with 10 bases remaining between them. CDR3 residues: CASSLGITSEQFF. DNA for the CDR3: TGTGCCAGCAGCTTGGGAATCACTTCTGAGCAGTTCTTC. The full variable domain, its missing parts supplied by reference TRBV5-4 and TRBJ2-1, is ETGVTQSPTHLIKTRGQQVTLRCSSQSGHNTVSWYQQALGQGPQFIFQYYREEENGRGNFPPRFSGLQFPNYSSELNVNALELDDSALYLCASSLGITSEQFFGPGTRLTVL.

V gene TRBV2 combines with J gene TRBJ2-7, with 7 bases lining up with TRBD2. The ends lost 4 bases at V and 1 base at J; junction bases unmatched: 10. Germline V lookup: CDR1 SNHLY, CDR2 FYNNEI. This CDR3 has 16 residues. The CDR3 coding sequence is TGTGCCAGCAGTGGGGGCGGCGGGGGAACTTCCTACGAGCAGTACTTC. Its protein is CASSGGGGGTSYEQYF. Filled out from reference TRBV2 and TRBJ2-7, the complete variable domain reads EPEVTQTPSHQVTQMGQEVILRCVPISNHLYFYWYRQILGQKVEFLVSFYNNEISEKSEIFDDQFSVERPDGSNFTLKIRSTKLEDSAMYFCASSGGGGGTSYEQYFGPGTRLTVT.

Here the CDR3 DNA reads TGTGCCAGCAGCTTGGTAGCGGGGGGGGAGACCCAGTACTTC. Its protein is CASSLVAGGETQYF. The rearrangement uses TRBV7-2 and TRBJ2-5; 11 nucleotides line up with TRBD2. This CDR3 is 14 amino acids long. Germline values: CDR1 SGHTA, CDR2 FQGNSA. The J segment lost 5 bases and the V segment lost 3 bases, leaving 2 bases of the junction unmatched. Full variable domain (missing parts from reference TRBV7-2 and TRBJ2-5): GAGVSQSPSNKVTEKGKDVELRCDPISGHTALYWYRQSLGQGLEFLIYFQGNSAPDKSGLPSDRFSAERTGGSVSTLTIQRTQQEDSAVYLCASSLVAGGETQYFGPGTRLLVL.

This sequence joins TRBV9 and TRBJ2-6; D gene uncertain. There are 15 residues in the CDR3. Germline values: CDR1 SGDLS, CDR2 YYNGEE. Trimming pared 5 bases from V and 0 bases from J, leaving 9 bases between. CDR3 nucleotides: TGTGCCAGCAGTGGAGCTATCTCTGGGGCCAACGTCCTGACTTTC. It is translated as CASSGAISGANVLTF.

This sequence joins TRBV29-1 and TRBJ1-2, with TRBD1 identical over 7 bases. Germline trimming cut 5 bases from V and 6 bases from J; bases unmatched to any gene: 6. The CDR3 length is 12 residues. Per germline, CDR1 SQVTM and CDR2 ANQGSEA. The CDR3 region has the DNA TGCAGCGTTTTGGCAGGGGGAGATGGCTACACCTTC. This encodes CSVLAGGDGYTF. Using reference TRBV29-1 and TRBJ1-2 for the parts outside the CDR3, the full variable domain is SAVISQKPSRDICQRGTSLTIQCQVDSQVTMMFWYRQQPGQSLTLIATANQGSEATYESGFVIDKFPISRPNLTFSTLTVSNMSPEDSSIYLCSVLAGGDGYTFGSGTRLTVV.

CDR3 coding DNA: TGCGCCAGCAGCTTGGAGGCAGGGTTTGAAAAACTGTTTTTT. Translating it yields CASSLEAGFEKLFF. This chain links TRBV5-1 with TRBJ1-4, with a possible D match to TRBD1 (5 bases). V gave up 0 bases and J gave up 7 bases, with 10 bases separating them. Germline assignment: CDR1 SGHRS and CDR2 YFSETQ. The CDR3 consists of 14 residues.